The rows below give T cell receptor beta chains drawn from one sample of a study of Graves' ophthalmopathy and Graves' hyperthyroidism. A single record per CDR3 protein comes from TCRdb applying MiXCR to the multiplex PCR reads. Here the sample spans 740,000 or so distinct CDR3 sequences, 40% being singletons. Sequencing was done on a sample of peripheral blood. The receptors stem from an adult man with Graves' ophthalmopathy. Each CDR3 is given with its conserved first and last residue. The order of the fields is D gene, clone size, J gene, V gene, CDR3 DNA, CDR3 protein. The D gene is left open where the match is weak. Clone size, where shown, is once, few, many, or a class for clones that have expanded.

>-|few|TRBJ1-4|TRBV28
TGTGCCAGCGGACGAGGGGGTATAGGGGAAAAACTGTTTTTT
CASGRGGIGEKLFF
>-|few|TRBJ1-1|TRBV7-9
TGTGCCAGCAGTTCCCCCGACTGGGGGCAAGTCACTGAAGCTTTCTTT
CASSSPDWGQVTEAFF
>-|-|TRBJ2-5|TRBV12-5
TGTGCTAGTGGCTCTCTAGCGCGGGAGACCCAGTACTTC
CASGSLARETQYF
>TRBD2|-|TRBJ2-2|TRBV7-6
TGTGCCAGCAGCGGGACTAGCGGACGGGGCGGGGAGCCGTTTTTT
CASSGTSGRGGEPFF
>-|-|TRBJ2-7|TRBV7-6
TGTGCCAGCAGCTTAGGGCCGGACGGGACGAGCTACGAGCAGTACTTC
CASSLGPDGTSYEQYF
>TRBD1|-|TRBJ1-2|TRBV29-1
TGCAGCCTAGGGACAGGGGTGAATTATGGCTACACCTTC
CSLGTGVNYGYTF
>-|few|TRBJ1-5|TRBV2
TGTGCCAGCAGTTACCTAGGACGGTGGAGTGATAGCAATCAGCCCCAGCATTTT
CASSYLGRWSDSNQPQHF
>-|-|TRBJ2-7|TRBV7-9
TGTGCCAGCAGTTTATCTTGGGACTACGAGCAGTACTTC
CASSLSWDYEQYF
>TRBD2|-|TRBJ2-7|TRBV11-2
TGTGCCAGCAGCCCGCACTCCGGACTAGCGGGGCGCTACGAGCAGCAGTACTTC
CASSPHSGLAGRYEQQYF
>TRBD1|-|TRBJ1-3|TRBV5-4
TGTGCCAGCAGGTTGGGGACAGTCCCTGGAAACACCATATATTTT
CASRLGTVPGNTIYF
>TRBD1|-|TRBJ2-7|TRBV2
TGTGCCAGCGGGACAGCATCGCCCTACGAGCAGTACTTC
CASGTASPYEQYF
>-|-|TRBJ2-7|TRBV7-9
TGTGCCAGCAGTTTAGAAGGGGTAGACGAGCAGTACTTC
CASSLEGVDEQYF
>-|few|TRBJ2-2|TRBV10-3
TGTGCCAGCAGTTACTCTGCGGGACCGAACACCGGGGAGCTGTTTTTT
CASSYSAGPNTGELFF
>TRBD1|-|TRBJ1-2|TRBV7-9
TGTGCCAGCAGCCCAGACAGGGGGCGCCGGTATGGCTACACCTTC
CASSPDRGRRYGYTF
>-|-|TRBJ1-3|TRBV2
TGTGCCAGCAGTGAAGCCGGGGTGAACTCTGGAAACACCATATATTTT
CASSEAGVNSGNTIYF
>-|-|TRBJ2-6|TRBV19
TGTGCCAGTTTATGGGCAGGCGTCGGATCCGGGGCCAACGTCCTGACTTTC
CASLWAGVGSGANVLTF